By share, the clone carrying this T cell receptor beta chain ranks as medium-sized. Its antigen is as yet unknown. These data belong to a study of spatial heterogeneity in lung cancer. Points from the study as a whole: Expanded intratumoral alpha and beta TCR counts tracked tumor mutation counts.

Time point described: sample taken at primary tumor resection. A total of around 76 untreated early-stage non-small cell lung cancer patients served as donors. The sequenced material consisted of unsorted whole RNA from tumor, nontumor lung or frozen PBMC. Individually, TCR cDNA molecules were each labelled with a unique molecular identifier. TCRdb analysed the 5' RACE reads with MiXCR anew, one entry per CDR3 protein. The sample contains 3,700 or so distinct CDR3 sequences, approximately 7.9% of which appear only once. The sequenced sample was lung tumor tissue, obtained at surgery. This sequence originates from a male donor with early-stage non-small cell lung cancer.

The CDR3 region has the DNA TGTGCCAGCAGCCCCGAGCTAGCGGGGGACTACAATGAGCAGTTCTTC. Translated: CASSPELAGDYNEQFF. This chain uses TRBV7-4 with TRBJ2-1; 10 bases are shared with TRBD2. After removal of 5 bases from V and 3 bases from J, the junction contained 7 bases not matched to a gene. The CDR3 is 16 residues long. The germline CDR1 and CDR2 sequences are SGHVT and SQSDAQ.